This T cell receptor beta chain was recorded in a study of blood T cell repertoires in COVID-19. The CDR3 is 13 residues long. The germline gives CDR1 LNHDA, CDR2 SQIVND (reference sequence). The V end lost 7 bases, the J end lost 6 bases, and 15 bases lay between the germline ends. Some clones are missing from TCRdb's copy, which holds only in-frame ones; the method was immunoSEQ multiplex PCR. In the table there are 9,500 to 15,000 clones, 80% to 90% of which are singletons. Sequencing was done on a sample of peripheral blood. The receptor comes from a woman aged 60-70 years with acute or convalescent COVID-19. The rearrangement joins TRBV19 to TRBJ1-2; tentatively, D is TRBD1 (5 bases). Here the CDR3 DNA reads TGTGCCAGTAAAATTCCAGGGTCGAATGGCTACACCTTC. Protein product: CASKIPGSNGYTF.